This entry describes one T cell receptor (beta chain). The data were obtained in a study of blood T cells in healthy people across ages. Study-wide context: Template switching retrieved approximately one barcoded beta molecule for each two T cells.

The V gene end was trimmed by 5 bases and the J gene end by 4 bases; junction bases not matched to a gene: 12. This CDR3 spans 16 amino acids. CDR1 and CDR2 from the germline V gene are LNHNV and YYDKDF (reference sequence). PCR was performed a second time for 7 to 11 cycles using a sample-barcoded 5' primer and a J-beta primer mix. Through a template-switch adaptor with 12 random nucleotides, each cDNA molecule received a tag. Each CDR3 protein gets one entry after TCRdb re-called the 5' RACE reads with MiXCR. This sample has about 800,000 distinct CDR3 sequences, with over 45% found just once. The TCR was taken from a man aged 25 to 40 in good health. Sequenced material: blood. The chain recombines TRBV15 with TRBJ2-3, with 7 bases identical to TRBD2. CDR3 amino acids: CATSSGGTGAADTQYF. For the CDR3, the DNA is TGTGCCACCAGCTCCGGGGGGACGGGAGCTGCAGATACGCAGTATTTT.